One sample yielded the 16 T cell receptor beta chains listed below, sequenced in a study of T cell responses to AZD1222 COVID-19 vaccine (dated by TCRdb to the early 2020s). The time point label, as the study defines it: sample from adult after SARS-CoV-2 infection, after symptom onset. The library came from the immunoSEQ multiplex PCR assay. In its TCRdb copy, this immuneACCESS table keeps in-frame sequences only and misses some clones. Where compared with another copy, unresolved V genes explain less than half of these, and the others have no known cause. The sample has some 150,000 clones on record, roughly nine tenths of them singletons. The ten most abundant clones make up 5.5% to 7% of the sample. This material consisted of peripheral blood, taken after recovery from COVID-19. These receptors were taken from an adult who had recovered from COVID-19.

V and J are TRBV28 and TRBJ2-7; 10 nucleotides align to TRBD2. This CDR3 is built from 18 residues. J was trimmed by 3 bases and V by 4 bases; bases with no gene match: 15. Germline CDR1 and CDR2: MDHEN and SYDVKM. The DNA for the CDR3 is TGTGCCAGCAGTTCCCCCACTAGCGGGAAGACACCGATCTACGAGCAGTACTTC. It encodes CASSSPTSGKTPIYEQYF.

The chain is built from TRBV19 and TRBJ2-1, with TRBD2 matching over 7 bases. The CDR3 loop spans 16 amino acids. Unmatched junction bases numbered 2, after V lost 0 bases and J lost 0 bases. Germline V gives CDR1 LNHDA, CDR2 SQIVND (reference sequence). The CDR3 DNA is TGTGCCAGTAGTATAGACCCTAGCGGCTCCTACAATGAGCAGTTCTTC. Its protein product is CASSIDPSGSYNEQFF.

A single count supports this clone. The rearrangement joins TRBV7-9 to TRBJ1-2, with D hard to call. This CDR3 spans 14 amino acids. The germline V and J ends were trimmed by 5 bases and 8 bases, with 18 bases remaining between them. Germline lookup yields CDR1 SEHNR and CDR2 FQNEAQ (reference sequence). The CDR3 protein is CASSLLTADRGYTF. The DNA of the CDR3 is TGTGCCAGCAGCCTATTGACCGCCGACCGGGGCTACACCTTC.

The chain couples TRBV24-1 to TRBJ1-5; unclear D gene. Per germline, CDR1 KGHDR and CDR2 SFDVKD. This CDR3 is built from 15 residues. The V end lost 5 bases, the J end lost 1 base, and 11 bases lay between the germline ends. For the CDR3, the DNA is TGTGCCACCAGTGCCGCACTTGGGAGCAATCAGCCCCAGCATTTT. Translating it yields CATSAALGSNQPQHF.

This chain uses TRBV5-1 with TRBJ2-7; 7 nucleotides agree with TRBD2. Germline V CDR1 and CDR2: SGHRS, YFSETQ. Germline trimming cut 4 bases from V and 0 bases from J; bases unmatched to any gene: 7. The CDR3 runs to 15 residues. CDR3 loop: CASSVSSGLSYEQYF. The CDR3 DNA follows: TGCGCCAGCAGCGTGTCTAGCGGCCTCTCCTACGAGCAGTACTTC.

The gene calls are TRBV5-4 and TRBJ2-1, with 9 bases fitting TRBD1. Trimming removed 6 bases from V and 3 bases from J; junction bases left unmatched: 10. In germline, CDR1 is SGHNT, CDR2 YYREEE (reference sequence). The CDR3 has 16 amino acids. CDR3 sequence reads: CASTPRGQGSYNEQFF. The CDR3 region has the DNA TGTGCCAGCACCCCCCGGGGACAGGGTAGCTACAATGAGCAGTTCTTC.

V gene TRBV28 combines with J gene TRBJ1-1, with D tentatively TRBD1 (6 bases). The CDR3 contains 15 residues. Germline loops: CDR1 MDHEN, CDR2 SYDVKM. Trimming left V 5 bases short and J 2 bases short, with 15 bases between. The CDR3 nucleotides are TGTGCCAGCAGTCCACAGACAGGCTCAAACACTGAAGCTTTCTTT. Residues: CASSPQTGSNTEAFF. The whole variable domain, filled in from reference TRBV28 and TRBJ1-1, reads DVKVTQSSRYLVKRTGEKVFLECVQDMDHENMFWYRQDPGLGLRLIYFSYDVKMKEKGDIPEGYSVSREKKERFSLILESASTNQTSMYLCASSPQTGSNTEAFFGQGTRLTVV.

CDR3 protein: CSASYQGRDIQYF. In DNA form, the CDR3 reads TGCAGTGCCAGTTATCAGGGGAGAGACATTCAGTACTTC. The V gene is TRBV20-1, the J gene TRBJ2-4; TRBD1 is a possible D gene (6 bases). In germline, CDR1 is DFQATT, CDR2 SNEGSKA (reference sequence). Between the trimmed V and J ends, which lost 6 bases and 8 bases, there was a span of 17 bases. The CDR3 length is 13 residues.

This sequence joins TRBV7-3 and TRBJ2-2; 10 bases match TRBD2. Germline V gene data show CDR1 as SGHTA and CDR2 as FQGTGA. This CDR3 has 15 residues. With V trimmed by 4 bases and J by 5 bases, 4 bases remained unmatched. CDR3 nucleotide sequence: TGTGCCAGCAGCTCCCTAGCGGGGGCTACCGGGGAGCTGTTTTTT. It encodes CASSSLAGATGELFF.

The chain combines TRBV6-6 with TRBJ2-1, with TRBD2 as a possible D gene (5 bases). V lost 2 bases and J lost 4, with 12 bases in between. The germline V gene has CDR1 MNHNY and CDR2 SVGAGI (reference sequence). This CDR3 is built from 15 residues. The CDR3 DNA follows: TGTGCCAGCAGTTACGGGCGGGTGGGGTACAATGAGCAGTTCTTC. Amino acid sequence: CASSYGRVGYNEQFF.

This chain uses TRBV11-1 with TRBJ2-2; 7 bases fit TRBD1. Germline V gene data show CDR1 as SGHAT and CDR2 as FQDESV (reference sequence). The V gene end was trimmed by 1 base and the J gene end by 4 bases; junction bases not matched to a gene: 6. This CDR3 comprises 16 residues. The CDR3 DNA is TGTGCCAGCAGCTTAGTAGGGACAGCGGTCACCGGGGAGCTGTTTTTT. This sequence encodes CASSLVGTAVTGELFF.

The CDR3 region has the DNA TGTGCCAGCATCAGAGACGGAGCAGGGTTTAACACTGAAGCTTTCTTT. This sequence encodes CASIRDGAGFNTEAFF. V and J are TRBV2 and TRBJ1-1; possible D gene TRBD1, 5 bases. The CDR3 consists of 16 residues. CDR1 is SNHLY and CDR2 is FYNNEI in the germline V gene. V was pared by 7 bases and J by 2 bases, with 20 bases between.

This chain links TRBV7-9 with TRBJ1-2; D may be TRBD1 (5 bases). This CDR3 has 13 residues. V was trimmed by 7 bases and J by 4 bases, leaving 13 bases between them. The germline CDR1 and CDR2 sequences are SEHNR and FQNEAQ (reference sequence). The DNA for the CDR3 is TGTGCCAGCACTAATCGGGGGATCTATGGCTACACCTTC. Protein sequence: CASTNRGIYGYTF.

J is TRBJ2-5 and V is TRBV11-1, with no clear D. The CDR3 consists of 15 residues. Germline V gene data show CDR1 as SGHAT and CDR2 as FQDESV (reference sequence). V dropped 1 base and J dropped 4 bases, with 13 bases sitting between them. CDR3 DNA sequence: TGTGCCAGCAGCTTAGGCACCAACGGCGTAGAGACCCAGTACTTC. The encoded protein is CASSLGTNGVETQYF.

Here the CDR3 reads CASSPRGGSSTDTQYF. DNA for the CDR3: TGTGCCAGCAGTCCCCGCGGGGGCTCTAGCACAGATACGCAGTATTTT. V is TRBV28 and J is TRBJ2-3; TRBD2 is a possible D gene (7 bases). The CDR3 is 16 residues long. Germline CDR1 reads MDHEN; CDR2 reads SYDVKM. Trimming took 5 bases from V and 0 from J, leaving 15 bases between them.

The chain is built from TRBV18 and TRBJ2-5; D may be TRBD2 (5 bases). V lost 2 bases, J lost 3 bases, and 10 bases lay in between. The CDR3 covers 14 residues. Germline-derived CDR1 and CDR2 are KGHSH and LQKENI. DNA of the CDR3: TGTGCCAGCTCACCATCGGGATGGAAAGAGACCCAGTACTTC. Translated, it gives CASSPSGWKETQYF.